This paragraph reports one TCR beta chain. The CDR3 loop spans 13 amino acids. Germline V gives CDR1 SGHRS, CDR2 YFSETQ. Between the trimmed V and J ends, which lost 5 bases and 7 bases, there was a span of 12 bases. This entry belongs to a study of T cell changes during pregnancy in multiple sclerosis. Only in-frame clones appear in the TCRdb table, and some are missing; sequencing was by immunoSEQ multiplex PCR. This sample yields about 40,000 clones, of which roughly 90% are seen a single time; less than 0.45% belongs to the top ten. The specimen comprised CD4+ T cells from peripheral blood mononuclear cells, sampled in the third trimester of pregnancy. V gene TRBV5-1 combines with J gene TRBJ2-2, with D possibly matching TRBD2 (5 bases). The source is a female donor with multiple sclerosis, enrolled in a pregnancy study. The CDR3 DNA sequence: TGCGCCAGCAGTTACGACGGGATCGGGGAGCTGTTTTTT. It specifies CASSYDGIGELFF.